This is a list of T cell receptor beta chains from one sample in a study of shared clonotypes between healthy human individuals. Assay used: immunoSEQ multiplex PCR; TCRdb lists only in-frame clones, some missing. The sample lists around 2.1 million clones, 85% to 95% occurring once. Material: naive CD8+ T cells from PBMCs. All receptors come from a man younger than 35 in good health. Some clones in this sample may be carry-over from other donors' samples. The conserved cysteine and the conserved F or W are not part of the CDR3 here.

V,CDR3
TRBV29-1,SVDERGTSGSHEQF
TRBV30,AWSGTTRSTDTQY
TRBV9,ASSVGTAGWVQY
TRBV25-1,ASSERGVGQLNTEAF
TRBV28,ASRALAEAF
TRBV28,ASSPRDGSYEQY
TRBV4-3,ASSQHDRGLLGTNEKLF
TRBV9,ASSVVGQGARTEAF
TRBV7-9,ASSAALESKETQY
TRBV27,ASSFRQVNTEAF
TRBV6-1,ASSEDLVYEQY
TRBV14,ASSTTSANEQF
TRBV11-2,ASSEDGGWYEQY
TRBV6-5,ASEEIYGYT
TRBV28,ASSLLAGHNEQF
TRBV28,ASRLWSNQPQH
TRBV9,ASSVGGGRQGEQY
TRBV30,AWSLLLAGAYNEQF
TRBV27,ASSLTGVPYEQY
TRBV27,ASSLLHSGGPYNEQF
TRBV7-2,ASSTRLSGSVGEQF
TRBV7-2,ASSSIQGMTYNEQF
TRBV29-1,SVEDLLASGVANEQF
TRBV5-6,ASSLAGEASSYNEQF
TRBV7-9,ASSLFLWETQY
TRBV12-2,ASRQGCPYEQY
TRBV18,ASSPGRGPSNQPQH
TRBV7-2,ASSSRDRANYGYT
TRBV5-1,ASNIGAEAF
TRBV27,ASRGLAESYEQY
TRBV15,ATARRIDLDYGYT
TRBV5-1,ASSLSKSSYEQY
TRBV11-3,ASSFIQGAGQPQH
TRBV7-9,ASSFSGGQSPYEQY
TRBV2,ASSVGTAPYQPQH
TRBV5-6,ASSFGSMNTGELF
TRBV7-9,ASSSPNGALF
TRBV4-3,ASSQELAGVSSYEQY
TRBV4-1,ASSQDGKSREKLF
TRBV5-5,ASSLTGETEAF
TRBV11-2,ASSFNPRVLNTEAF
TRBV7-9,ASSLADSNEKLF
TRBV27,ASSQQYNTEAF
TRBV15,ATSSTGAHSGTQY
TRBV19,ASSMSNYRDSYNQPQH
TRBV6-6,ASSYLSTEAF
TRBV9,ASSVELASGKVDEQF
TRBV7-9,ASSLVSAHTSYNEQF
TRBV28,ASSPGDRLRETQY
TRBV19,ASSQKLAVFNEQF
TRBV7-9,ASSFPLNSPLH
TRBV6-5,ATSGGGTEAF
TRBV4-1,ASSQVLGPYGYT
TRBV6-4,ASSDSGGSGANVLT